Below, 10 T cell receptor beta chains from the same sample are listed, as sequenced in a study of blood T cell repertoires in COVID-19. The repertoire was sequenced with immunoSEQ multiplex PCR; TCRdb's copy has only in-frame clones and lacks some. The data hold under 150,000 clones, with roughly 90% observed a single time. Sequencing input: peripheral blood. Source of these receptors: a woman between 65 and 79 years old who had recovered from COVID-19.

The CDR3 is CASSHDGLAEKLFF. In nucleotides, the CDR3 is TGCGCCAGCAGCCATGACGGTTTAGCTGAAAAACTGTTTTTT. V is TRBV4-3 and J is TRBJ1-4; D unresolved. The V and J ends lost 3 bases and 7 bases respectively, with 12 bases between them. The CDR3 runs 14 residues. Germline CDR1 and CDR2: LGHNA and YSLEER.

J is TRBJ1-5 and V is TRBV10-1; 7 bases map to TRBD1. V lost 6 bases to trimming and J lost 7 bases; unmatched junction nucleotides: 6. CDR1 is WNHNN and CDR2 is SYGVQD in the germline V gene (reference sequence). CDR3 length: 13 residues. The CDR3 loop is CASRAGGRQPQHF. Here the CDR3 DNA reads TGCGCCAGCAGGGCAGGGGGACGACAGCCCCAGCATTTT.

The genes are TRBV6-5 and TRBJ2-7; maybe TRBD1 (5 bases). Trimming shortened V by 6 bases and J by 7 bases, and 16 bases separated the two germline ends. The CDR3 has 13 residues. Germline assignment: CDR1 MNHEY and CDR2 SVGAGI. Written as DNA, the CDR3 is TGTGCCAGCAGACCCCACAGGTTGGGGGAGCAGTACTTC. The encoded protein is CASRPHRLGEQYF.

Here the CDR3 reads CASSFILAGGMFF. The CDR3 nucleotides read TGTGCCAGCAGCTTCATCCTAGCGGGGGGGATGTTCTTC. The rearrangement links TRBV7-2 to TRBJ2-1; 12 bases fit TRBD2. V dropped 3 bases and J dropped 15; count of bases not matched to a gene: 6. CDR1 SGHTA and CDR2 FQGNSA come from the germline V gene. The CDR3 is 13 residues long.

Details on this clone: One end of the junction is discordant with germline, which a read error may explain. The V and J genes are TRBV7-7 and TRBJ2-1; 10 bases agree with TRBD2. Germline V CDR1 and CDR2: SSHAT, FNYEAQ (reference sequence). The CDR3 length is 16 residues. CDR3 loop: CASSLGFGLAGVEQFF. The CDR3 region has the DNA TGTGCTAGCAGCTTAGGATTCGGCCTAGCGGGGGTCGAGCAGTTCTTC.

This clone has just one count. The J gene is TRBJ1-2, the V gene TRBV7-9, with D possibly being TRBD1 (6 bases). V was cut by 7 bases and J by 5 bases, with 14 bases left in between. The length of the CDR3 is 13 residues. Germline V gene lookup returns CDR1 SEHNR and CDR2 FQNEAQ (reference sequence). CDR3 nucleotides: TGTGCCAGCACTTCAGGGGTGGCTTATGGCTACACCTTC. It specifies CASTSGVAYGYTF.

This chain connects TRBV9 to TRBJ2-7; perhaps TRBD1 as D (5 bases). In germline, CDR1 is SGDLS, CDR2 YYNGEE. The V end lost 2 bases, the J end lost 7 bases, and 13 bases lay between the germline ends. The CDR3 covers 13 residues. The DNA of the CDR3 is TGTGCCAGCAGCGTCGGTGGAAGGGGTGAGCAGTACTTC. It is translated as CASSVGGRGEQYF.

The CDR3 DNA reads as TGCGCCAGCACGGTGGGACTAGAGACATATGGCTACACCTTC. It translates to CASTVGLETYGYTF. The chain recombines TRBV5-1 with TRBJ1-2, with D perhaps matching TRBD1 (5 bases). The CDR3 is 14 residues long. The V end was cut by 6 bases, the J end by 5 bases, with 17 bases between. The germline CDR1 and CDR2 sequences are SGHRS and YFSETQ.

This clone was seen only once. This chain joins TRBV7-9 and TRBJ2-5; 9 positions agree with TRBD1. The CDR3 loop spans 16 amino acids. CDR1 is SEHNR, CDR2 FQNEAQ, per germline (reference sequence). Unmatched junction bases numbered 9, after V lost 5 bases and J lost 2 bases. Here the CDR3 DNA reads TGTGCCAGCAGCACGGCACGGGGGACAGGGCAAGAGACCCAGTACTTC. The encoded protein is CASSTARGTGQETQYF.

In nucleotides, the CDR3 is TGTGCCAGCAGCTTAGGCCCCGGGACAGGGGGCGCCGGGGAGCTGTTTTTT. This sequence encodes CASSLGPGTGGAGELFF. The J gene is TRBJ2-2, the V gene TRBV13; 12 nucleotides match TRBD1. Germline assignment: CDR1 PRHDT and CDR2 FYEKMQ (reference sequence). The CDR3 contains 17 residues. V was pared by 0 bases and J by 6 bases, with 5 bases of the junction left unmatched.